These 9 T cell receptor beta chains were all obtained from the same sample, sequenced in a study of control samples from healthy donors and cancer patients. Libraries were prepared by immunoSEQ multiplex PCR; TCRdb keeps only in-frame clonotypes and omits some of them. This table has some 120,000 clones, approximately 90% appearing once. The sequenced sample was blood. The receptors derive from a woman between 70 and 85 years old in good health.

J is TRBJ2-1 and V is TRBV20-1, with 9 nucleotides matching TRBD2. J lost 2 bases, V lost 3 bases, and 2 bases had no gene match. From germline, CDR1 is DFQATT and CDR2 SNEGSKA (reference sequence). CDR3 length equals 14 residues. The CDR3 bases are TGCAGTGCTAGTGTAGCGGGGGCCTACAATGAGCAGTTCTTC. This gives the protein CSASVAGAYNEQFF.

The chain links TRBV29-1 to TRBJ1-1; D possibly corresponds to TRBD1 (5 bases). Looked up from germline, CDR1 is SQVTM and CDR2 is ANQGSEA. This CDR3 has 11 residues. Between the trimmed V and J ends, which lost 3 bases and 11 bases, there was a span of 13 bases. The CDR3 nucleotides are TGCAGCGTTGACCTCTTCAGGGATGCTTTCTTT. Translating gives CSVDLFRDAFF.

The chain carries TRBV5-6 and TRBJ1-6; weak D call: TRBD1 (6 bases). Germline assignment: CDR1 SGHDT and CDR2 YYEEEE. Trimming pared 3 bases from V and 5 bases from J, leaving 24 bases between. The CDR3 extends over 19 amino acids. The CDR3 DNA follows: TGTGCCAGCAGCTCCCCCCGGGGACACCTAAAGGGGGATAATTCACCCCTCCACTTT. Encoded protein: CASSSPRGHLKGDNSPLHF.

The rearrangement joins TRBV4-1 to TRBJ2-5; 8 nucleotides align to TRBD2. Germline V gives CDR1 MGHRA, CDR2 YSYEKL. J was trimmed by 5 bases and V by 4 bases; bases with no gene match: 9. CDR3 length: 15 residues. The CDR3 nucleotides are TGCGCCAGCAGCCCCCAGGGAGCGGGGGTCGAGACCCAGTACTTC. Protein sequence: CASSPQGAGVETQYF.

The V call is TRBV5-3, the J call TRBJ1-5; D perhaps matches TRBD1 (5 bases). TRBV5-3 is an ORF, and what it does is uncertain. Trimming took off 4 bases at V and 5 bases at J, with 19 bases between the two ends. CDR3 length: 16 residues. CDR3 DNA: TGTGCCAGAAGCCACCCCCCGGGGCCGTGGGATCAGCCCCAGCATTTT. This translates into CARSHPPGPWDQPQHF.

The V gene is TRBV10-1, the J gene TRBJ1-1, with no clear D. V was pared by 0 bases and J by 1 base, with 6 bases between. The germline V gene has CDR1 WNHNN and CDR2 SYGVQD (reference sequence). There are 14 residues in the CDR3. Here the CDR3 reads CASSESYGNTEAFF. For the CDR3, the DNA is TGCGCCAGCAGTGAGTCTTACGGGAACACTGAAGCTTTCTTT.

This clone was recorded once. The chain links TRBV10-2 to TRBJ2-2; a weak D match, TRBD1 (5 bases). Germline CDR1 is WSHSY and CDR2 is SAAADI. V dropped 2 bases and J dropped 6 bases, with 7 bases sitting between them. The CDR3 totals 13 residues. The CDR3 bases are TGCGCCAGCAGTGAGCAGGGTGCCGGGGAGCTGTTTTTT. Residues: CASSEQGAGELFF.

The chain joins TRBV11-2 to TRBJ1-1; the D gene is possibly TRBD1 (5 bases). Germline V gene data show CDR1 as SGHAT and CDR2 as FQNNGV. The CDR3 extends over 15 amino acids. Trimming stripped 2 bases from V and 4 bases from J, with 14 bases between. The CDR3 spells CASSLWQGGSTEAFF. The CDR3 DNA sequence: TGTGCCAGCAGCTTATGGCAGGGAGGGAGCACTGAAGCTTTCTTT.

The V gene is TRBV7-9, the J gene TRBJ1-3; no reliable D call. The CDR3 runs to 11 residues. CDR1 and CDR2 (germline): SEHNR, FQNEAQ (reference sequence). Between the trimmed V and J ends, which lost 9 bases and 4 bases, there was a span of 7 bases. CDR3 residues: CASPEGNTIYF. In nucleotides, the CDR3 is TGTGCCAGTCCCGAGGGAAACACCATATATTTT.